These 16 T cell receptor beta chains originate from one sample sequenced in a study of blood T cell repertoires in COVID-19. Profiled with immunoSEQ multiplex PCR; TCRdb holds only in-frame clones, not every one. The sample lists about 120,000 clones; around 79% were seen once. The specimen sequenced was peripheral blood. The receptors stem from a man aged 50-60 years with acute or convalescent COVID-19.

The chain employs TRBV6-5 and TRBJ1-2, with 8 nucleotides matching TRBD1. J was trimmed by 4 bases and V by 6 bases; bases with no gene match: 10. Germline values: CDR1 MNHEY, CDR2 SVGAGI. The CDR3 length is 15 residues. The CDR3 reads CASRRGTGLFYGYTF. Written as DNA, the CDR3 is TGTGCCAGCAGACGAGGGACAGGTCTATTCTATGGCTACACCTTC.

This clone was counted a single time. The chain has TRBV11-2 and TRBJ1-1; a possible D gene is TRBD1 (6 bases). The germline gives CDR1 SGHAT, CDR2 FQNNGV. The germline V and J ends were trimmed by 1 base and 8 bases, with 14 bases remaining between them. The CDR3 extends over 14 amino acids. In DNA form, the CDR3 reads TGTGCCAGCAGCTTAGCGGCAGGGGCAGGGGAAGCTTTCTTT. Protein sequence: CASSLAAGAGEAFF.

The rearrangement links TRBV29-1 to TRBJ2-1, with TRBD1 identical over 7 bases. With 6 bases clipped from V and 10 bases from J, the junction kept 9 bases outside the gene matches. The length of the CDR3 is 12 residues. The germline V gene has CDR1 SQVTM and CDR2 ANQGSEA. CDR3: CSVTIGQVEQFF. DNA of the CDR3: TGCAGCGTCACCATCGGACAGGTCGAGCAGTTCTTC.

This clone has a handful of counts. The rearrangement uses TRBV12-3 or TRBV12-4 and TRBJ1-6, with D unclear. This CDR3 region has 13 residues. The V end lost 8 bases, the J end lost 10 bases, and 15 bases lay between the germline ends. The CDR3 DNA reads TGTGCCAGCGGAAAGGTTCCGCGGTCACCCCTCCACTTT. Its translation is CASGKVPRSPLHF.

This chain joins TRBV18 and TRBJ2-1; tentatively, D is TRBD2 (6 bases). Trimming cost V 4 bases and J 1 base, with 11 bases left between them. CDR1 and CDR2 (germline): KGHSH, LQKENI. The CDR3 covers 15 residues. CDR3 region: CASSQTRGSYNEQFF. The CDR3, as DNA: TGTGCCAGCTCACAGACTAGGGGATCCTACAATGAGCAGTTCTTC.

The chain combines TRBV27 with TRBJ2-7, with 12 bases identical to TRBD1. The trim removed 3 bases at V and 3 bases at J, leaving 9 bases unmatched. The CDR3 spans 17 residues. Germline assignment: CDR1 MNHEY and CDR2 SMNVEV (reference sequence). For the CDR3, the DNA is TGTGCCAGCAGTTTTGGGACAGGGGGCGTGAATTTCTACGAGCAGTACTTC. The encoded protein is CASSFGTGGVNFYEQYF.

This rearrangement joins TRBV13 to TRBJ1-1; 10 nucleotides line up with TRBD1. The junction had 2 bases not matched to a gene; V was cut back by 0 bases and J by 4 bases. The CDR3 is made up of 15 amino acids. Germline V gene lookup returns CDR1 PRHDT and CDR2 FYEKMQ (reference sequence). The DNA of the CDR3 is TGTGCCAGCAGCTTAGGAGACAGGGGGCTCACTGAAGCTTTCTTT. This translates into CASSLGDRGLTEAFF.

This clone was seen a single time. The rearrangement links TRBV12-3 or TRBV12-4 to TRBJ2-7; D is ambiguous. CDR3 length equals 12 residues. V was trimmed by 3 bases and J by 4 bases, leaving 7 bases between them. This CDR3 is CASSFGGYEQYF. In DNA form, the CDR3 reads TGTGCCAGCAGTTTTGGCGGATACGAGCAGTACTTC.

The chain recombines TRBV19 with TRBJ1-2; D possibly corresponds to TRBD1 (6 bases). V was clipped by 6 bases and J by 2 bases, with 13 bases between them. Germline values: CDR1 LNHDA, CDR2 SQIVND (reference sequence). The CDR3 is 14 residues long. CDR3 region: CASSLQGINYGYTF. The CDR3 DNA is TGTGCCAGTAGCCTACAGGGTATAAACTATGGCTACACCTTC.

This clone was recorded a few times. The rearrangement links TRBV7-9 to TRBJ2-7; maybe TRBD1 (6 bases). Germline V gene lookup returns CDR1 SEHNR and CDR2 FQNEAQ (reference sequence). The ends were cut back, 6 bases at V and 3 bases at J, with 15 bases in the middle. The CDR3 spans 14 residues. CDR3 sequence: CASSSSQGVYEQYF. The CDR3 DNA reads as TGTGCCAGCAGTTCCTCACAGGGAGTCTACGAGCAGTACTTC.

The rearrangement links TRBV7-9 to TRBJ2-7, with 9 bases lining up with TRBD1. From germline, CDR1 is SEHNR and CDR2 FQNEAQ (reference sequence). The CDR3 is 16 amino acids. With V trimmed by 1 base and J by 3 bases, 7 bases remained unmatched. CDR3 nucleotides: TGTGCCAGCAGCTTAGTAGGGACAGGGAGGATCTACGAGCAGTACTTC. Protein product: CASSLVGTGRIYEQYF.

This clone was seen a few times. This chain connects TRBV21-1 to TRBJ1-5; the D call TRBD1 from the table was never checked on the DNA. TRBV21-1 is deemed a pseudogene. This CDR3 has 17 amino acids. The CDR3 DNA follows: TGTGCCAGCGGTTTTGTTGGACAGGGGGAGATGGGTCAGCCCCAGCATTTT. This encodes CASGFVGQGEMGQPQHF.

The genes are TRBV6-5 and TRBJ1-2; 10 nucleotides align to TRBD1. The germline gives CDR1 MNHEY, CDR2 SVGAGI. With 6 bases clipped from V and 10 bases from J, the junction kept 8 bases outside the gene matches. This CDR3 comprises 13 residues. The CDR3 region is CASSDRDRGYYTF. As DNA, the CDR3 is TGTGCCAGCAGCGACCGGGACAGGGGTTACTACACCTTC.

The CDR3 DNA reads TGTGCCAGAGGTTTAGGCCCCTCCTACTATAAGCCCTCCTACAATGAGCAGTTCTTC. It yields the protein CARGLGPSYYKPSYNEQFF. The chain recombines TRBV6-4 with TRBJ2-1; D is undetermined. Germline V gives CDR1 MRHNA, CDR2 SNTAGT. V was cut by 9 bases and J by 0 bases, with 27 bases left in between. The CDR3 has 19 residues.

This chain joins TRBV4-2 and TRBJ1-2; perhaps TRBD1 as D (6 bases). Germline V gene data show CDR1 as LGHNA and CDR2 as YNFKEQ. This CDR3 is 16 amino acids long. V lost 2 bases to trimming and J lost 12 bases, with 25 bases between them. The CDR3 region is CASSQLLQGNGVGNTF. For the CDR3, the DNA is TGTGCCAGCAGCCAACTATTACAGGGTAACGGGGTTGGTAACACCTTC.

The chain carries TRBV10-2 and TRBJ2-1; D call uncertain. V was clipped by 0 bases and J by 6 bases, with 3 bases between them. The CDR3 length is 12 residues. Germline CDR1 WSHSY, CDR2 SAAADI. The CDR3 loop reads CASSESSNEQFF. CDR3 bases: TGCGCCAGCAGTGAGTCCAGCAATGAGCAGTTCTTC.